This T cell receptor (beta chain) was obtained from a study of cytomegalovirus exposure and HLA in healthy donors. Germline V gene lookup returns CDR1 LNHNV and CDR2 YYDKDF (reference sequence). The CDR3 spans 15 residues. V shed 4 bases and J 9 bases; nucleotides not matched to a gene: 8. Researchers ran the PCR with 60 Vbeta and 13 Jbeta primers. Only in-frame clones appear in the TCRdb table, and some are missing; sequencing was by immunoSEQ multiplex PCR. There are about 190,000 clones in the sample; around 77% occur only once, and 1.6% lies in the top ten. This TCR derives from a woman aged 18 to 35 in good health and CMV-seronegative. The sequenced sample was PBMCs. The J gene is TRBJ1-6, the V gene TRBV15; TRBD1 agrees at 8 bases. This CDR3 is CATSNDRGLASPLHF. The DNA for the CDR3 is TGTGCCACCAGCAATGACAGGGGCCTTGCTTCACCCCTCCACTTT.